This entry lists 18 T cell receptor beta chains sequenced from one sample in a study of T cell responses to AZD1222 COVID-19 vaccine (dated by TCRdb to the early 2020s). This sample's time point label indicates: about 28 days (+/-7) after the second vaccine dose. The library was built by means of the immunoSEQ multiplex PCR assay. The immuneACCESS repertoire file appears here via TCRdb, limited to in-frame rearrangements. These files lack a portion of the clones; in checked studies, under half of the deficit traces to unresolved V genes, and the cause of the others is not known. The sample table records roughly 110,000 clones; approximately 90% of these occur just once. In total, the top ten clones hold 5% to 8% of the sample. The sample here was peripheral blood, taken 28 days after the second AZD1222 dose. The origin of the receptors is an adult who received the AZD1222 COVID-19 vaccine.

V usage is TRBV21-1 and J usage is TRBJ2-5; the DNA was not used to check the table's D call, TRBD1. TRBV21-1 is deemed a pseudogene. The CDR3 loop spans 15 amino acids. The CDR3 nucleotides read TGTGCCAGCAGCAAAGGAGGACAGGGAGAAGAGACCCAGTACTTC. Translated, it gives CASSKGGQGEETQYF.

This clone came up once. Within the sample, other DNA sequences also encode this same CDR3. The CDR3 here is CASSLDPNTEAFF. The CDR3 DNA reads as TGTGCCAGCAGCTTAGATCCAAACACTGAAGCTTTCTTT. The chain is built from TRBV7-9 and TRBJ1-1; D ambiguous. The length of the CDR3 is 13 residues. Germline assignment: CDR1 SEHNR and CDR2 FQNEAQ (reference sequence). V lost 1 base, J lost 2 bases, and 5 bases lay in between.

The chain uses TRBV7-2 and TRBJ2-1; 7 nucleotides match TRBD2. This CDR3 comprises 14 residues. Looked up from germline, CDR1 is SGHTA and CDR2 is FQGNSA. V was pared by 3 bases and J by 10 bases, with 9 bases of the junction left unmatched. Here the CDR3 reads CASSLGGSRQEQFF. The CDR3 nucleotides read TGTGCCAGCAGCTTGGGCGGGAGCAGGCAGGAGCAGTTCTTC.

This rearrangement joins TRBV5-6 to TRBJ2-2, with TRBD1 matching over 12 bases. V trimming: 0 bases; J trimming: 7 bases; junction bases outside the gene matches: 7. Germline values: CDR1 SGHDT, CDR2 YYEEEE. This CDR3 has 17 amino acids. The DNA for the CDR3 is TGTGCCAGCAGCTTGGAAGTAGGGACAGGGGGCATCGGGGAGCTGTTTTTT. Amino acid sequence: CASSLEVGTGGIGELFF.

The V call is TRBV5-1, the J call TRBJ1-5; unclear D gene. The CDR3 contains 16 residues. V lost 0 bases to trimming and J lost 0 bases, with 10 bases between them. Germline V gene sequence: CDR1 SGHRS, CDR2 YFSETQ. This CDR3 reads CASSLGVTDSNQPQHF. In DNA form, the CDR3 reads TGCGCCAGCAGCTTGGGGGTGACTGATAGCAATCAGCCCCAGCATTTT.

The gene calls are TRBV4-1 and TRBJ2-1, with D uncertain. V shed 0 bases and J shed 12 bases, with 9 bases lying between them. Germline loops: CDR1 MGHRA, CDR2 YSYEKL. This CDR3 is built from 12 residues. CDR3 in DNA: TGCGCCAGCAGCCAAGATGGGCCCCGGCAGTTCTTC. As protein: CASSQDGPRQFF.

The V call is TRBV6-4, the J call TRBJ2-2; a weak D match, TRBD2 (5 bases). CDR3 length: 14 amino acids. The germline gives CDR1 MRHNA, CDR2 SNTAGT. Trimming stripped 6 bases from V and 0 bases from J, with 8 bases between. The CDR3 DNA reads as TGTGCCAGCAGCGTGGAGGCGAACACCGGGGAGCTGTTTTTT. Protein product: CASSVEANTGELFF.

The chain is built from TRBV24-1 and TRBJ2-7; TRBD1 agrees at 8 bases. V gave up 8 bases and J gave up 3 bases; unmatched junction bases: 8. This CDR3 is built from 14 residues. CDR1 and CDR2 from the germline V gene are KGHDR and SFDVKD. The CDR3 protein is CATTKRQGLYEQYF. CDR3 nucleotide sequence: TGTGCCACCACCAAGAGACAGGGGCTCTACGAGCAGTACTTC.

The rearrangement uses TRBV5-1 and TRBJ2-6; 10 nucleotides match TRBD1. The ends lost 9 bases at V and 4 bases at J; junction bases unmatched: 13. The CDR3 spans 17 residues. Per germline, CDR1 SGHRS and CDR2 YFSETQ. CDR3 DNA sequence: TGCGCCACCTCCCGGGACAGGGGCCTTCCGGGGGCCAACGTCCTGACTTTC. Translation: CATSRDRGLPGANVLTF.

This chain connects TRBV7-2 to TRBJ2-3; tentative D call: TRBD2 (6 bases). The CDR3 contains 16 residues. Germline CDR1 is SGHTA and CDR2 is FQGNSA. Trimming removed 2 bases from V and 4 bases from J, with 16 bases in between. The CDR3, as DNA: TGTGCCAGCAGCTTATCCCGGGCTCCGGGGGCAGATACGCAGTATTTT. Translated: CASSLSRAPGADTQYF.

CDR3 amino acids: CASSHRQGGSGNTIYF. CDR3 coding DNA: TGTGCCAGCAGCCACAGACAGGGAGGCTCTGGAAACACCATATATTTT. The chain uses TRBV5-4 and TRBJ1-3; 7 positions match TRBD1. J gave up 0 bases and V 4 bases, and 7 bases lay outside the gene matches. Germline CDR1 reads SGHNT; CDR2 reads YYREEE (reference sequence). CDR3 length: 16 amino acids.

The V and J genes are TRBV6-4 and TRBJ2-3; D possibly corresponds to TRBD1 (6 bases). V lost 2 bases, J lost 4 bases, and 10 bases lay in between. The CDR3 length is 14 residues. In germline, CDR1 is MRHNA, CDR2 SNTAGT. Here the CDR3 reads CASSDSKGADTQYF. The CDR3 bases are TGTGCCAGCAGTGACAGTAAGGGGGCAGATACGCAGTATTTT.

The chain recombines TRBV9 with TRBJ2-3; 11 bases are shared with TRBD2. CDR3 length equals 14 residues. Germline lookup yields CDR1 SGDLS and CDR2 YYNGEE. V lost 4 bases to trimming and J lost 3 bases; unmatched junction nucleotides: 1. This chain's CDR3 is CASSTSGRTDTQYF. CDR3 sequence (DNA): TGTGCCAGCAGCACTAGCGGGAGAACAGATACGCAGTATTTT.

This sequence joins TRBV11-2 and TRBJ2-6; 10 positions agree with TRBD1. Germline V gene data show CDR1 as SGHAT and CDR2 as FQNNGV. This CDR3 comprises 19 residues. J gave up 3 bases and V 7 bases, and 15 bases lay outside the gene matches. The CDR3 DNA reads TGTGCCAGCAAAGCTCGGGGACAGGGGTTCCTGGATGGGGCCAACGTCCTGACTTTC. Encoded protein: CASKARGQGFLDGANVLTF.

This clone came up once. Here the CDR3 DNA reads TGCGCCAGCAGCTCTTCAACTAGCGGAGTCTCCTACGAGCAGTACTTC. This codes for CASSSSTSGVSYEQYF. The chain employs TRBV5-1 and TRBJ2-7, with 8 nucleotides matching TRBD2. CDR1 and CDR2 from the germline V gene are SGHRS and YFSETQ. J gave up 0 bases and V 3 bases, and 8 bases lay outside the gene matches. This CDR3 is built from 16 residues.

This chain connects TRBV27 to TRBJ2-7; TRBD1 might be the D (5 bases). Per germline, CDR1 MNHEY and CDR2 SMNVEV (reference sequence). Deletions cut 2 bases from V and 4 bases from J, with 18 bases between. The CDR3 runs 16 residues. The CDR3 is CASSLRAGINPYEQYF. The CDR3 DNA sequence: TGTGCCAGCAGTTTACGGGCAGGGATTAATCCGTACGAGCAGTACTTC.

This chain connects TRBV7-2 to TRBJ2-7, with 15 bases aligning to TRBD2. The germline V gene encodes CDR1 SGHTA and CDR2 FQGNSA. The CDR3 has 15 amino acids. V lost 3 bases, J lost 4 bases, and 1 base stayed unmatched. CDR3 region: CASSFGLAGGYEQYF. The CDR3 region has the DNA TGTGCCAGCAGCTTCGGACTAGCGGGAGGGTACGAGCAGTACTTC.

V is TRBV19 and J is TRBJ2-4; the D call may be TRBD1 or TRBD2 (6 bases each). Trimming took off 11 bases at V and 3 bases at J, with 20 bases between the two ends. Germline CDR1 is LNHDA and CDR2 is SQIVND (reference sequence). This CDR3 has 15 residues. The CDR3 sequence is CAVKKGGRVKNIQYF. The DNA of the CDR3 is TGTGCCGTCAAGAAGGGGGGAAGGGTCAAAAACATTCAGTACTTC. Based on the CDR3 plus reference TRBV19 and TRBJ2-4, the full variable domain is DGGITQSPKYLFRKEGQNVTLSCEQNLNHDAMYWYRQDPGQGLRLIYYSQIVNDFQKGDIAEGYSVSREKKESFPLTVTSAQKNPTAFYLCAVKKGGRVKNIQYFGAGTRLSVL.